In its sample, the clone carrying this T cell receptor (beta chain) was seen many times. Through Arm-PCR of CDR3 regions and iRepertoire HTBI primers, TCR beta libraries were built. TCRdb reprocessed the multiplex PCR reads with MiXCR, giving one entry per CDR3 protein. Of fewer than 650,000 distinct CDR3 sequences in the sample, approximately 15% are singletons; the top ten hold about 18%. Germline CDR1 reads MNHEY; CDR2 reads SMNVEV (reference sequence). The V and J ends lost 0 bases and 8 bases respectively, with 10 bases between them. This CDR3 is built from 13 residues. This sample's time point: newly diagnosed GD, antithyroid drugs for less than 3 months. TCR sequences were obtained from RNA taken from PBMCs. The sample originates from a study of regulatory T cells in long-lasting Graves disease. The same specimen was also included in a second study, on T cells in Graves' hyperthyroidism and ophthalmopathy.

This sequence joins TRBV27 and TRBJ1-2; D unclear. This TCR came from a woman aged 25-40 years with Graves disease. The sequences come from peripheral blood mononuclear cells (PBMCs), collected at new diagnosis, from a patient treated with antithyroid drugs. This chain's CDR3 is CASSLSGRGGYTF. CDR3 bases: TGTGCCAGCAGTTTATCGGGCCGTGGGGGCTACACCTTC.